Listed below are T cell receptor beta chains from one sample, sequenced in a study of blood T cell repertoires in COVID-19. The assay was immunoSEQ multiplex PCR, and TCRdb's table has in-frame clones only and misses some. The table has over 200,000 clones, roughly 87% seen once; the top ten hold roughly 12%. Sequences were obtained from peripheral blood. The source is a woman aged 18-29 years who had recovered from COVID-19. Both conserved end residues are trimmed from each CDR3. Part of the rows lack a size; the others show once, few, many or a class for expanded clones.

J gene | clone size | V gene | CDR3 protein
TRBJ2-2 | NA | TRBV7-8 | ASSHPGGSYTGELF
TRBJ2-1 | NA | TRBV7-3 | ASSPSGNEQF
TRBJ2-7 | NA | TRBV7-2 | ASSFLDSRYEQY
TRBJ2-5 | NA | TRBV5-4 | ASMLISGLDGEETQY
TRBJ2-3 | NA | TRBV5-1 | ASYRGATQY
TRBJ1-1 | NA | TRBV13 | ASSTPPQGVNTEAF
TRBJ1-2 | NA | TRBV28 | ASRSRPGTANYGYT
TRBJ2-7 | NA | TRBV6-1 | ASSETSGFLDYEQY
TRBJ2-7 | NA | TRBV7-2 | ASSYRTSGGYEQY
TRBJ2-3 | NA | TRBV5-4 | ASRGIDGGRVDTQY
TRBJ2-3 | NA | TRBV10-3 | AIMGLAQWDTQY
TRBJ2-2 | NA | TRBV6-1 | ASSEWFRTDNTGELF
TRBJ2-1 | NA | TRBV9 | ASSVEELLGDNEQF
TRBJ2-2 | NA | TRBV5-3 | ARSHVLGGDNTGELF
TRBJ2-3 | NA | TRBV14 | ASSQGGSSGPWLDTQY
TRBJ2-5 | NA | TRBV9 | ASSEWASGWETQY
TRBJ2-7 | NA | TRBV19 | ASSMVVAGTYEQY
TRBJ2-3 | NA | TRBV2 | ASSDLGGANTQY
TRBJ2-7 | NA | TRBV30 | ARRGEQY
TRBJ2-1 | NA | TRBV10-3 | AISDSGTGATSSYNEQF
TRBJ2-7 | NA | TRBV29-1 | SVFSVTYEQY
TRBJ1-5 | NA | TRBV5-8 | ASNWPRTGRQPQH
TRBJ2-1 | few | TRBV7-9 | ASSATGTYRNEQF
TRBJ1-2 | NA | TRBV19 | ASGTGGHYGYT
TRBJ2-5 | NA | TRBV4-1 | ASSQDRQTQY
TRBJ1-5 | once | TRBV5-5 | ASSWNNRDTYSNQPQH
TRBJ1-1 | NA | TRBV13 | ASSLGGLNTEAF
TRBJ2-1 | NA | TRBV5-6 | ASSKNRLAGLYEQF
TRBJ2-5 | few | TRBV29-1 | SAGTGDVTQY
TRBJ2-2 | NA | TRBV19 | ASSPDRGRNTGELF
TRBJ1-1 | NA | TRBV6-2/TRBV6-3 | ASSQRYGQGGTEAF
TRBJ2-7 | NA | TRBV4-1 | ASSRPSDEQY
TRBJ1-6 | NA | TRBV15 | ATSRDGQGGSPLH
TRBJ2-2 | NA | TRBV30 | AWRRTRGTGELF
TRBJ2-7 | NA | TRBV6-5 | ASSLTSGRNEQY
TRBJ2-1 | NA | TRBV4-2 | ASSQGLGGGIRQF
TRBJ1-1 | NA | TRBV7-3 | ASSLYVNTEAF
TRBJ1-4 | NA | TRBV27 | ASSRLAATNEKLF
TRBJ1-4 | once | TRBV7-6 | ASSLVFESKLF
TRBJ1-2 | NA | TRBV6-1 | ASSETGGGDGYT
TRBJ1-1 | NA | TRBV7-9 | ASSLGQSNTEAF
TRBJ2-1 | NA | TRBV21-1 | ANDRGRLACSYNEQF